This TCR beta chain was sequenced for a study of T cells in Graves' hyperthyroidism and ophthalmopathy. Findings of the study overall: A 13 V-J model separated ophthalmopathy from stable hyperthyroidism.

Template material for amplifying TCR beta CDR3 regions consisted of RNA transcripts. An initial round of RT-PCR targeting the TCR CDR3 relied on the HTBI primer set. TCRdb reanalysed the multiplex PCR reads using MiXCR and keeps one entry per CDR3 protein. The data hold around 260,000 distinct CDR3 sequences, with less than 30% observed a single time. Criteria for exclusion of patients were uncontrolled infection, other autoimmune disease, pregnancy or lactation. This clonotype has a single count. Its specificity is unknown. The CDR3 length is 14 residues. V trimming: 4 bases; J trimming: 7 bases; junction bases outside the gene matches: 8.

Input material: blood. The chain joins TRBV12-3 or TRBV12-4 to TRBJ2-5; 8 bases align to TRBD1. The origin of this receptor is a man in his forties or fifties with Graves' hyperthyroidism that later progressed to Graves' ophthalmopathy. The CDR3 spells CASSSRDRSATQYF. CDR3 DNA sequence: TGTGCCAGCAGTTCCCGGGACAGGTCGGCGACCCAGTACTTC.